This T cell receptor beta chain was obtained from a study of blood T cell repertoires in COVID-19. Study summary: Material from acute and convalescent COVID-19 was sourced from the United States, Italy and Spain. Nucleic acid was either cDNA or gDNA, and it came from T cells, B-cell-depleted T cells, or PBMCs.

CDR1 is MNHEY and CDR2 is SMNVEV in the germline V gene (reference sequence). The CDR3 length is 14 residues. Trimming left V 5 bases short and J 2 bases short, with 10 bases between. Profiled with immunoSEQ multiplex PCR; TCRdb holds only in-frame clones, not every one. The profile shows 150,000 to 200,000 clones, around nine tenths of them singletons. This clone was recorded once. The sequence derives from a man aged 50 to 59 with acute or convalescent COVID-19. Sequenced input: peripheral blood. The chain is built from TRBV27 and TRBJ2-1; no definite D call. The CDR3 coding sequence is TGTGCCAGCAGTGATCTTGCTACCTACAATGAGCAGTTCTTC. It encodes CASSDLATYNEQFF.